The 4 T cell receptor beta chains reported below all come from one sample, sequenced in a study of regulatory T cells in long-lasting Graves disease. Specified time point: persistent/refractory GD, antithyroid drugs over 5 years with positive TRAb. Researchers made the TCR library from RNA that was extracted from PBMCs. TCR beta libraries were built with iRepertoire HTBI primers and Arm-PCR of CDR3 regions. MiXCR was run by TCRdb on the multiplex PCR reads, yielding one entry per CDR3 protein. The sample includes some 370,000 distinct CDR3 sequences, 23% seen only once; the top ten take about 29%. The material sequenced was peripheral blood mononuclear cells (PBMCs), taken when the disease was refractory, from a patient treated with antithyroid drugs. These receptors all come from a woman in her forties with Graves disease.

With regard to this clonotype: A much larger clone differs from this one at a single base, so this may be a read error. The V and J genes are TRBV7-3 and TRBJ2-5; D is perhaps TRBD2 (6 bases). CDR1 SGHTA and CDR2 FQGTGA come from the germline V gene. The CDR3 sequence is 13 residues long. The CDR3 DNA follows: TGTGCCAGCAGTCGAAACCCGGGGGAGACCCAGCACTTC. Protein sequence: CASSRNPGETQHF.

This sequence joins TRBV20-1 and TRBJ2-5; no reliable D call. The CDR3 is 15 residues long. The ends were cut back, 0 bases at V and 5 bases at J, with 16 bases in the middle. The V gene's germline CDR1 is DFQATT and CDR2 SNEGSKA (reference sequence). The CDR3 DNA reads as TGCAGTGCTAGAGATGCAAAGGCAAGGTGGGAGACCCAGTACTTC. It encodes CSARDAKARWETQYF.

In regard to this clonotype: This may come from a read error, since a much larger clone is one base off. This chain's CDR3 is CVTSDQTGASSYNEQFF. The CDR3 bases are TGTGTCACCAGTGACCAAACAGGGGCGAGCTCCTACAATGAGCAGTTCTTC. The V and J genes are TRBV24-1 and TRBJ2-1; 7 nucleotides agree with TRBD1. Germline V gene lookup returns CDR1 KGHDR and CDR2 SFDVKD. CDR3 length: 17 residues.

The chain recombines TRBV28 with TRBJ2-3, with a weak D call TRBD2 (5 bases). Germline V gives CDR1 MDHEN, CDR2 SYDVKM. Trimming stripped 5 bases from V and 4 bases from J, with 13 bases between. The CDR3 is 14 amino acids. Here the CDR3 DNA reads TGTGCCAGCAGTACCGAACTAGAATCAGATACGCAGTATTTT. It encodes CASSTELESDTQYF.